This T cell receptor (beta chain) was recorded in a study of technical replicates of blood from a handful of donors. This table comes from immunoSEQ multiplex PCR, and its TCRdb copy is limited to in-frame clones, with some not included. The repertoire holds 99,000 or so clones, with 95% as singletons. The CDR3 has 13 amino acids. CDR1 and CDR2 (germline): SNHLY, FYNNEI. Trimming left V 3 bases short and J 7 bases short, with 12 bases between. The sample consisted of T cells isolated from PBMCs. The chain recombines TRBV2 with TRBJ1-2; possible D gene TRBD1, 5 bases. This sequence originates from a human donor in good health. CDR3 bases: TGTGCCAGCAGTGATCAGGGCGTGTTTGGCTACACCTTC. Its translation: CASSDQGVFGYTF.